Listed below are T cell receptor beta chains from one sample, sequenced in a study of blood T cell repertoires in COVID-19. Clones were sequenced by immunoSEQ multiplex PCR, and TCRdb holds only the in-frame ones, with some missing. The data contain some 130,000 clones, around 88% of them singletons. The specimen sequenced was peripheral blood. All receptors come from a man aged 55 to 70 with COVID-19, enrolled during active disease. Both conserved end residues are part of each CDR3. Fields, in order: clone size, J gene, V gene, D gene, CDR3 protein, CDR3 DNA. A D gene is named only where the DNA matches it firmly. Where a row states a size, it is once, few, many or the class of an expanded clone; other rows omit it.

clone size: NA; J gene: TRBJ2-5; V gene: TRBV6-6; D gene: TRBD1; CDR3 protein: CASRPTGDGETQYF; CDR3 DNA: TGTGCCAGCAGGCCCACAGGGGACGGGGAGACCCAGTACTTC
clone size: NA; J gene: TRBJ1-2; V gene: TRBV19; D gene: NA; CDR3 protein: CASKAGQYYGYTF; CDR3 DNA: TGTGCCAGTAAGGCAGGGCAGTACTATGGCTACACCTTC
clone size: few; J gene: TRBJ1-1; V gene: TRBV9; D gene: NA; CDR3 protein: CASSSSMNTEAFF; CDR3 DNA: TGTGCCAGCAGCTCATCTATGAACACTGAAGCTTTCTTT
clone size: NA; J gene: TRBJ1-1; V gene: TRBV30; D gene: NA; CDR3 protein: CAWSNSGGAFF; CDR3 DNA: TGTGCCTGGAGCAACAGTGGTGGAGCTTTCTTT
clone size: once; J gene: TRBJ2-5; V gene: TRBV7-9; D gene: NA; CDR3 protein: CASSLSSGETQYF; CDR3 DNA: TGTGCCAGCAGCTTAAGTTCGGGGGAGACCCAGTACTTC
clone size: few; J gene: TRBJ1-1; V gene: TRBV6-1; D gene: NA; CDR3 protein: CASSERGYTEAFF; CDR3 DNA: TGTGCCAGCAGTGAAAGGGGGTACACTGAAGCTTTCTTT
clone size: NA; J gene: TRBJ1-2; V gene: TRBV18; D gene: NA; CDR3 protein: CASSRQEVGYTF; CDR3 DNA: TGTGCCAGCTCGAGACAGGAGGTTGGCTACACCTTC
clone size: NA; J gene: TRBJ1-4; V gene: TRBV4-3; D gene: NA; CDR3 protein: CASSQDPQRGLTNEKLFF; CDR3 DNA: TGCGCCAGCAGCCAAGACCCCCAAAGAGGATTAACTAATGAAAAACTGTTTTTT
clone size: NA; J gene: TRBJ2-1; V gene: TRBV4-2; D gene: TRBD2; CDR3 protein: CASSQEGTIYSYNEQFF; CDR3 DNA: TGTGCCAGCAGCCAAGAAGGGACTATTTACTCCTACAATGAGCAGTTCTTC
clone size: NA; J gene: TRBJ1-4; V gene: TRBV27; D gene: NA; CDR3 protein: CASSSGIGNEKLFF; CDR3 DNA: TGTGCCAGCAGTTCGGGTATTGGTAATGAAAAACTGTTTTTT
clone size: NA; J gene: TRBJ2-3; V gene: TRBV10-3; D gene: TRBD2; CDR3 protein: CAVAGGYAQYF; CDR3 DNA: TGTGCCGTAGCGGGAGGGTACGCGCAGTATTTT
clone size: NA; J gene: TRBJ2-7; V gene: TRBV5-6; D gene: TRBD1; CDR3 protein: CASTLDRDEQYF; CDR3 DNA: TGTGCCAGCACACTGGACAGGGACGAGCAGTACTTC
clone size: NA; J gene: TRBJ1-2; V gene: TRBV12-3/TRBV12-4; D gene: NA; CDR3 protein: CASSTRANRGYTF; CDR3 DNA: TGTGCCAGCAGTACCAGGGCGAATAGGGGCTACACCTTC
clone size: NA; J gene: TRBJ2-7; V gene: TRBV6-1; D gene: NA; CDR3 protein: CASSEGYGQYF; CDR3 DNA: TGTGCCAGCAGTGAAGGGTACGGGCAGTACTTC
clone size: NA; J gene: TRBJ1-3; V gene: TRBV28; D gene: NA; CDR3 protein: CASSFQGSGNTIYF; CDR3 DNA: TGTGCCAGCAGTTTCCAGGGCTCTGGAAACACCATATATTTT
clone size: NA; J gene: TRBJ2-7; V gene: TRBV7-8; D gene: TRBD1; CDR3 protein: CASSLGGTGRQNEQYF; CDR3 DNA: TGTGCCAGCAGCTTAGGTGGGACAGGCCGTCAGAACGAGCAGTACTTC
clone size: NA; J gene: TRBJ1-5; V gene: TRBV19; D gene: NA; CDR3 protein: CASSIQGWSNQPQHF; CDR3 DNA: TGTGCCAGTAGTATTCAGGGTTGGAGCAATCAGCCCCAGCATTTT
clone size: NA; J gene: TRBJ1-2; V gene: TRBV6-5; D gene: TRBD1; CDR3 protein: CASIGQGSGYTF; CDR3 DNA: TGTGCCAGCATAGGACAGGGAAGTGGCTACACCTTC
clone size: NA; J gene: TRBJ1-4; V gene: TRBV4-1; D gene: TRBD1; CDR3 protein: CASSQGDRIGEKLFF; CDR3 DNA: TGCGCCAGCAGCCAAGGGGACAGAATAGGTGAAAAACTGTTTTTT
clone size: NA; J gene: TRBJ2-2; V gene: TRBV27; D gene: NA; CDR3 protein: CATQHLGNTGELFF; CDR3 DNA: TGTGCCACTCAACACCTAGGGAACACCGGGGAGCTGTTTTTT